What follows describes a single TCR beta chain. Looked up from germline, CDR1 is LNHNV and CDR2 is YYDKDF (reference sequence). The CDR3 has 14 residues. The V end lost 7 bases, the J end lost 4 bases, and 14 bases lay between the germline ends. Caucasian adults living in Nashville, Tennessee, provided all samples. Every immunoSEQ plate was one replicate of a subset's evenly spread DNA. TCRdb keeps only in-frame clones here, not all; method: immunoSEQ multiplex PCR. The sample includes about 1.5 million clones, 95% to 99% of them seen just once. These data belong to a study of shared clonotypes between healthy human individuals. About the study: A couple of female and a few male donors aged 18 to 49 were enrolled. Per donor, CD8 memory used one plate, CD8 naive used two, CD4 memory used three and CD4 naive used three.

The V and J genes are TRBV15 and TRBJ2-1; no clear D gene. The sample was naive CD4+ T cells sorted from blood. Indicated subset: CD45RA+ positively selected. The receptor was derived from a man aged 25-45 years in good health. CDR3: CATTIGGGYNEQFF. The DNA for the CDR3 is TGTGCCACCACCATCGGCGGTGGATACAATGAGCAGTTCTTC.